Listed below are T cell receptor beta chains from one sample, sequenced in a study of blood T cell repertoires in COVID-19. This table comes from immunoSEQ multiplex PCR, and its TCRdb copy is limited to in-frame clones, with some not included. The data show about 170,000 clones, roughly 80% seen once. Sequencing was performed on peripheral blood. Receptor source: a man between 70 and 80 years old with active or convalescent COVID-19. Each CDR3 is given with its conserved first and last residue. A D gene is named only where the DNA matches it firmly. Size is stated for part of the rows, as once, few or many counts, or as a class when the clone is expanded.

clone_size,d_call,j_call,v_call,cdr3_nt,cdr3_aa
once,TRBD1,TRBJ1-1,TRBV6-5,TGTGCCAGCAGTCCTTGGACAGGGGGCACTGAAGCTTTCTTT,CASSPWTGGTEAFF
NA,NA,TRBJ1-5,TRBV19,TGTGCCAGTAGTTTTGGGAGTACGGGCAATCAGCCCCAGCATTTT,CASSFGSTGNQPQHF
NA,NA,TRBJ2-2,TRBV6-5,TGTGCCATCAGAAGGACAGCGAACACCGGGGAGCTGTTTTTT,CAIRRTANTGELFF
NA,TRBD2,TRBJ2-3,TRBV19,TGTGCCAGTAGGCGGGGGAGGGAAGATACGCAGTATTTT,CASRRGREDTQYF
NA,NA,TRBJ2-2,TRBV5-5,TGTGCCAGCAGCTTCCGCGACACAAACACCGGGGAGCTGTTTTTT,CASSFRDTNTGELFF
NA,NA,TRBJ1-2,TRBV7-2,TGTGCCAGCAGCTTAGTGGGGCCTTATGGCTACACCTTC,CASSLVGPYGYTF
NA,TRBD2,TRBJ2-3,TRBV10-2,TGCGCCAGCAGTGTGAGCGGGATCGCAGATACGCAGTATTTT,CASSVSGIADTQYF
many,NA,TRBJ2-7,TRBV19,TGTGCCAGTAGTAAGTCCCCCAGGGCGAACGAGCAGTACTTC,CASSKSPRANEQYF
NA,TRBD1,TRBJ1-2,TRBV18,TGTGCCAGCTCACCATCTTTAGGGTCGGAGGACAGGGAAGGCTATGGCTACACCTTC,CASSPSLGSEDREGYGYTF
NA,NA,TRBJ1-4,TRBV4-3,TGCGCCAGCAGCCCCTTGGGCAGTTGGGAAAAACTGTTTTTT,CASSPLGSWEKLFF
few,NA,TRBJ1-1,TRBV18,TGTGCCAGCTCACCCATGACAGCTATGAACACTGAAGCTTTCTTT,CASSPMTAMNTEAFF
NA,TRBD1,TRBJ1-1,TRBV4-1,TGCGCCAGCAGCCAAGACCTATCGACAGGGCGGAACACTGAAGCTTTCTTT,CASSQDLSTGRNTEAFF
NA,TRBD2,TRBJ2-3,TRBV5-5,TGTGCCAGCAGCTTGTTCCCTAGCGGGGGGCAGGATACGCAGTATTTT,CASSLFPSGGQDTQYF
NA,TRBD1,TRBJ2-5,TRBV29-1,TGCAGCGTGCACACAGGGGGCCTGGAGACCCAGTACTTC,CSVHTGGLETQYF
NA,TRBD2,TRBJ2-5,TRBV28,TGTGCCAGCAGTTTCAGGACTAGCGGGAGGGCCGGTGAGACCCAGTACTTC,CASSFRTSGRAGETQYF
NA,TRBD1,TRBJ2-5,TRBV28,TGTGCCAGCACCGAAGGAGGGGGACAGGCTCAAGAGACCCAGTACTTC,CASTEGGGQAQETQYF
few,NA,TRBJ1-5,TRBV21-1,TGTGCCAGCAGTGTGACAGGCGGCAATCAGCCCCAGCATTTT,CASSVTGGNQPQHF
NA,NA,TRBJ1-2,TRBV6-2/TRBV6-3,TGTGCCAGCAGTTCTGCGGTGAACTATGGCTACACCTTC,CASSSAVNYGYTF
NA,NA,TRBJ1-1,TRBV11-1,TGTGCCAGCAGCACGCCAGGGTACACTGAAGCTTTCTTT,CASSTPGYTEAFF
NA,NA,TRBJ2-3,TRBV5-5,TGTGCCAGCATATTCGGGAATCTAGGCACAGATACGCAGTATTTT,CASIFGNLGTDTQYF
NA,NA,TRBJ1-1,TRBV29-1,TGCAGCGTTCGTACGACAGGAATGAACACTGAAGCTTTCTTT,CSVRTTGMNTEAFF
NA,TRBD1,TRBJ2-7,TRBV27,TGTGCCAGCCGGACCCCCGGGACAGGGAAGTTCTACGAGCAGTACTTC,CASRTPGTGKFYEQYF
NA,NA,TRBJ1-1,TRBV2,TGTGCCAGCAGCGAGGCCCAACTAAACACTGAAGCTTTCTTT,CASSEAQLNTEAFF
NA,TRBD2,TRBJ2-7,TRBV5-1,TGCGCCAGCAGCTTGTTTAGCGGGGGGCCCTCACCTACGGAGCAGTACTTC,CASSLFSGGPSPTEQYF
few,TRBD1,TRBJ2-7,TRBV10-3,TGTGCCATCAGTGAGCCAAGTCACTACAGGGGCCGATTGAACTACGAGCAGTACTTC,CAISEPSHYRGRLNYEQYF
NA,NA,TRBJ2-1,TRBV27,TGTGCCAGCAGTAGGCAGGGGGGCCATGAGCAGTTCTTC,CASSRQGGHEQFF
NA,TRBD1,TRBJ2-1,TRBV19,TGTGCCAGTAGGGGACAGTTGTACAATGAGCAGTTCTTC,CASRGQLYNEQFF
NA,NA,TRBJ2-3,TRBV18,TGTGCCAGCTCACCCTCCACAGATACGCAGTATTTT,CASSPSTDTQYF
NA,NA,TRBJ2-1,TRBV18,TGTGCCAGCTCACCACCTACCAAGGCGGGAACCAATGAGCAGTTCTTC,CASSPPTKAGTNEQFF
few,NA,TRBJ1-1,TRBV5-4,TGTGCCAGCAGCTTGGCGGGGGGGCCGGGAACTGAAGCTTTCTTT,CASSLAGGPGTEAFF
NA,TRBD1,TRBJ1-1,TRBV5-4,TGTGCCAGCAGCCTTCACACAGGGGGAGGAACTGAAGCTTTCTTT,CASSLHTGGGTEAFF
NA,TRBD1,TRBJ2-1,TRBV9,TGTGCCAGCAGCGTCCGGGACAGGGATGGCAATGAGCAGTTCTTC,CASSVRDRDGNEQFF
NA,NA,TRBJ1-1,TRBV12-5,TGTGCTAGTGCAGGCCAGATGGGCACTGAAGCTTTCTTT,CASAGQMGTEAFF
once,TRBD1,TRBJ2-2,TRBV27,TGTGCCAGCAGTCCCGGGACAGGGGCCGGGGAGCTGTTTTTT,CASSPGTGAGELFF
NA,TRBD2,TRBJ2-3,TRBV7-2,TGTGCCAGCAGCAAGAGGACTAGCGGGAGCTACAGCACAGATACGCAGTATTTT,CASSKRTSGSYSTDTQYF
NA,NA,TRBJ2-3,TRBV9,TGTGCCAGCAGCGTAGTGGGGGGACAGCCCGCAGATACGCAGTATTTT,CASSVVGGQPADTQYF